The 3 T cell receptor beta chains reported below all come from one sample, sequenced in a study of Tregs in tolerant kidney transplant recipients. Mixed chimerism was transient after nonmyeloablative marrow transplants from related graft donors. Assay used: immunoSEQ multiplex PCR; TCRdb lists only in-frame clones, some missing. This sample's table has approximately 13,000 clones. The sequencing used CD8+ T cells from blood (PBMCs), collected 6 months after the transplant. The receptors were gathered from a human patient who received a combined kidney and bone marrow transplant. Some T cells may originate from the graft donor.

Comment on this clone: The CDR3 end is not reached by the read, which stops 3 residues before it; the germline J gene fills it in. The chain recombines TRBV7-8 with TRBJ2-3; D is uncertain. Looked up from germline, CDR1 is SGHVS and CDR2 is FQNEAQ. Between the trimmed V and J ends, which lost 7 bases and 0 bases, there was a span of 14 bases. There are 15 residues in the CDR3. The CDR3 DNA, read in part, is TGTGCCAGCATCCTTACCCGTACTAGCACAGATACG. Amino acid sequence: CASILTRTSTDT. In full, the CDR3 is CASILTRTSTDTQYF.

With respect to this clone: The CDR3 goes on 3 residues after the read ends, and that part is filled in from the germline J gene. This chain links TRBV7-6 with TRBJ1-1; D perhaps matches TRBD1 (5 bases). From germline, CDR1 is SGHVS and CDR2 FNYEAQ. The CDR3 covers 12 residues. With 6 bases removed from V and 1 base from J, the gap between germline ends came to 6 bases. CDR3 bases read: TGTGCCAGCAGTACAGGGAACACTGAA. It yields the protein CASSTGNTE. The CDR3, in full, reads CASSTGNTEAFF.

The part of the CDR3 DNA that was read is TGTGCCAGCAGCTTGGACAGAGGGGGACAGGGGGGCAATGAG. Its translation is CASSLDRGGQGGNE. The complete CDR3 protein is CASSLDRGGQGGNEQFF. This chain joins TRBV7-8 and TRBJ2-1; 11 nucleotides agree with TRBD1. The read ends 3 residues early relative to the CDR3; the germline J gene fills the gap. This CDR3 comprises 17 residues. Germline V gene data show CDR1 as SGHVS and CDR2 as FQNEAQ. Trimming at V came to 3 bases and at J to 6 bases, leaving 10 bases not matched to a gene.